This T cell receptor (beta chain) was retrieved from a study of T cell repertoires in cytomegalovirus infection. Study context: As its CMV epitopes, the study selected recently identified HLA-C-restricted and well-studied HLA-B-restricted targets. Indications came from public TCR beta signatures; they pointed to CMV infection and to a matching HLA type. Study findings and constraints: There were carriers of CMV plus the relevant HLA, and cumulative public TCR beta family frequency identified them. Ex vivo responses were dominated by HLA-C-restricted CMV-specific TCR beta clonotypes.

TCRdb reprocessed the reads via MiXCR and lists one record per CDR3 protein. The sample includes roughly 800,000 distinct CDR3 sequences, around 29% seen only once; the top ten take around 13%. Regarding this clonotype: What it recognizes is unknown.

J lost 3 bases, V lost 5 bases, and 14 bases had no gene match. Per the germline V gene, CDR1 is MNHEY and CDR2 is SVGAGI. CDR3 size: 17 residues. The sample consisted of cultured CD8+ T cells from PBMCs, taken from culture after CMV antigen stimulation. The V and J genes are TRBV6-5 and TRBJ2-7; TRBD1 agrees at 9 bases. The sequence derives from a human donor in good health (CMV status not recorded). Some clones in this sample may be carry-over from other donors' samples. The chain's CDR3 is CASSMPGQGSGFYEQYF. For the CDR3, the DNA is TGTGCCAGCAGTATGCCGGGACAGGGTTCGGGTTTCTACGAGCAGTACTTC.